A single sample is the source of the 23 T cell receptor beta chains below, sequenced in a study of control samples from healthy donors and cancer patients. Measured with immunoSEQ multiplex PCR; TCRdb has only the in-frame clones, and not every one. The sample has approximately 83,000 clones; more than 85% are singletons. Sequenced sample: blood. The receptor source for this set is a woman aged 30 to 39 in good health.

This clone was observed once. In DNA form, the CDR3 reads TGTGCCAGCAGCTTCCCCCCGGCCGCCGTCACCGGGGAGCTGTTTTTT. Protein product: CASSFPPAAVTGELFF. V is TRBV11-2 and J is TRBJ2-2; D is unresolved. The CDR3 extends over 16 amino acids. CDR1 and CDR2 from the germline V gene are SGHAT and FQNNGV. V lost 3 bases, J lost 4 bases, and 15 bases lay in between.

This clone has more than one count but fewer than ten. The chain uses TRBV5-1 and TRBJ1-1; D unclear. From germline, CDR1 is SGHRS and CDR2 YFSETQ. This CDR3 has 12 residues. Trimming stripped 4 bases from V and 1 base from J, with 5 bases between. CDR3 sequence reads: CASSTGNTEAFF. The CDR3, as DNA: TGCGCCAGCAGCACGGGGAACACTGAAGCTTTCTTT. The full variable domain, with the rest looked up from reference TRBV5-1 and TRBJ1-1, is KAGVTQTPRYLIKTRGQQVTLSCSPISGHRSVSWYQQTPGQGLQFLFEYFSETQRNKGNFPGRFSGRQFSNSRSEMNVSTLELGDSALYLCASSTGNTEAFFGQGTRLTVV.

The chain links TRBV6-8 to TRBJ2-6; tentatively, D is TRBD1 (6 bases). CDR3 length: 16 residues. CDR1 and CDR2 from the germline V gene are MNHGY and SAAAGT. V was cut by 0 bases and J by 2 bases, with 8 bases left in between. The CDR3 region is CASSYSSGAGANVLTF. DNA for the CDR3: TGTGCCAGCAGTTACTCTTCAGGGGCTGGGGCCAACGTCCTGACTTTC.

J is TRBJ2-3 and V is TRBV4-1; D is uncertain. The CDR3 is 13 amino acids. The V gene lost 5 bases and the J gene lost 2 bases, with 8 bases spanning the gap. CDR1 is MGHRA and CDR2 is YSYEKL in the germline V gene. In DNA form, the CDR3 reads TGCGCCAGCAGCGACGACCCCACAGATACGCAGTATTTT. It yields the protein CASSDDPTDTQYF.

The J gene is TRBJ2-7, the V gene TRBV7-2; the D gene is possibly TRBD1 (5 bases). Germline V lookup: CDR1 SGHTA, CDR2 FQGNSA. The CDR3 has 14 residues. Trimming removed 3 bases from V and 2 bases from J, with 11 bases in between. CDR3 coding DNA: TGTGCCAGCAGCTTCCGTGGGGCCACCTACGAGCAGTACTTC. It is translated as CASSFRGATYEQYF.

The J gene is TRBJ2-7, the V gene TRBV11-3; TRBD2 matches 8 bases. The CDR3 is made up of 15 amino acids. V lost 5 bases to trimming and J lost 6 bases; unmatched junction nucleotides: 12. Germline lookup yields CDR1 SGHNT and CDR2 YENEEA. CDR3 amino acids: CASSRGKLAGSEQYF. The DNA for the CDR3 is TGTGCCAGCAGCCGAGGGAAGTTAGCGGGATCCGAGCAGTACTTC. The whole variable domain, filled in from reference TRBV11-3 and TRBJ2-7, reads EAGVVQSPRYKIIEKKQPVAFWCNPISGHNTLYWYLQNLGQGPELLIRYENEEAVDDSQLPKDRFSAERLKGVDSTLKIQPAELGDSAVYLCASSRGKLAGSEQYFGPGTRLTVT.

V usage is TRBV3-1 (or the pseudogene TRBV3-2) and J usage is TRBJ1-1; tentative D call: TRBD1 (5 bases). The CDR3 is 14 residues long. V was trimmed by 0 bases and J by 6 bases, leaving 11 bases between them. Per germline, CDR1 LGHDT and CDR2 YNNKEL (reference sequence). The CDR3 bases are TGTGCCAGCAGCCAAGATGATGTCAGGGCTGAAGCTTTCTTT. The encoded protein is CASSQDDVRAEAFF.

This chain joins TRBV5-4 and TRBJ2-5, with TRBD1 matching 7 bases. Germline CDR1 is SGHNT and CDR2 is YYREEE (reference sequence). The V segment lost 4 bases and the J segment 12 bases; nucleotides outside the gene matches: 6. The CDR3 contains 11 residues. CDR3 in amino acids: CASSLGTAKYF. The CDR3 DNA reads TGTGCCAGCAGCCTCGGGACAGCTAAGTACTTC. Looking up the rest from reference TRBV5-4 and TRBJ2-5 gives the full variable domain: ETGVTQSPTHLIKTRGQQVTLRCSSQSGHNTVSWYQQALGQGPQFIFQYYREEENGRGNFPPRFSGLQFPNYSSELNVNALELDDSALYLCASSLGTAKYFGPGTRLLVL.

The chain carries TRBV9 and TRBJ2-5; unclear D gene. V lost 1 base and J lost 2, with 12 bases in between. The length of the CDR3 is 15 residues. Germline V lookup: CDR1 SGDLS, CDR2 YYNGEE. The CDR3 DNA follows: TGTGCCAGCAGCGTAAACTCGCAGACGCAAGAGACCCAGTACTTC. This sequence encodes CASSVNSQTQETQYF.

The chain couples TRBV19 to TRBJ1-2, with D tentatively TRBD1 (5 bases). From germline, CDR1 is LNHDA and CDR2 SQIVND (reference sequence). Trimming shortened V by 6 bases and J by 4 bases, and 21 bases separated the two germline ends. The CDR3 covers 16 residues. In DNA, the CDR3 is TGTGCCAGTAGGGGGATAGGGACTGAGGATCCCTATGGCTACACCTTC. This sequence encodes CASRGIGTEDPYGYTF.

This sequence joins TRBV18 and TRBJ1-4; D is undetermined. Germline CDR1 and CDR2: KGHSH and LQKENI. The CDR3 length is 14 residues. V was cut by 1 base and J by 8 bases, with 11 bases left in between. CDR3 nucleotide sequence: TGTGCCAGCTCACCACGAGCGGACTTGGAAAAACTGTTTTTT. Its translation: CASSPRADLEKLFF.

V and J are TRBV5-1 and TRBJ1-3; TRBD1 matches 8 bases. The J segment lost 0 bases and the V segment lost 0 bases, leaving 2 bases of the junction unmatched. Germline V gene sequence: CDR1 SGHRS, CDR2 YFSETQ. The CDR3 is made up of 16 amino acids. CDR3 DNA: TGCGCCAGCAGCTTGGGGGACAGGACCTCTGGAAACACCATATATTTT. It translates to CASSLGDRTSGNTIYF.

V and J are TRBV7-2 and TRBJ2-3; D is undetermined. This CDR3 spans 15 amino acids. Germline V gives CDR1 SGHTA, CDR2 FQGNSA. Trimming removed 0 bases from V and 0 bases from J, with 7 bases in between. This chain's CDR3 is CASSLATHSTDTQYF. The DNA for the CDR3 is TGTGCCAGCAGCTTAGCGACCCATAGCACAGATACGCAGTATTTT. The variable domain in full, completed from reference TRBV7-2 and TRBJ2-3, reads GAGVSQSPSNKVTEKGKDVELRCDPISGHTALYWYRQSLGQGLEFLIYFQGNSAPDKSGLPSDRFSAERTGGSVSTLTIQRTQQEDSAVYLCASSLATHSTDTQYFGPGTRLTVL.

The chain combines TRBV6-5 with TRBJ2-3, with D perhaps matching TRBD1 (6 bases). The CDR3 contains 14 residues. V was shortened by 2 bases and J by 0 bases, with 6 bases between the two germline ends. The germline gives CDR1 MNHEY, CDR2 SVGAGI. The DNA of the CDR3 is TGTGCCAGCAGTTACGGACAGAGCACAGATACGCAGTATTTT. Amino acids: CASSYGQSTDTQYF.

This rearrangement joins TRBV19 to TRBJ2-3; the match to TRBD2 covers 10 bases. J gave up 2 bases and V 3 bases, and 2 bases lay outside the gene matches. The CDR3 has 15 residues. Per the germline V gene, CDR1 is LNHDA and CDR2 is SQIVND (reference sequence). The CDR3 protein is CASSILAGDTDTQYF. CDR3 nucleotide sequence: TGTGCCAGTAGTATCCTAGCGGGAGACACAGATACGCAGTATTTT.

V usage is TRBV29-1 and J usage is TRBJ2-2, with 9 positions matching TRBD2. CDR1 SQVTM and CDR2 ANQGSEA come from the germline V gene. Unmatched junction bases numbered 10, after V lost 7 bases and J lost 7 bases. The CDR3 is made up of 14 amino acids. The CDR3 DNA sequence: TGCAGCGCTAGCGGGACCCTCCTATTCGGGGAGCTGTTTTTT. Encoded protein: CSASGTLLFGELFF.

The chain carries TRBV5-6 and TRBJ2-7; no firm D call. V was trimmed by 0 bases and J by 2 bases, leaving 6 bases between them. The CDR3 sequence is 13 residues long. Germline CDR1 and CDR2: SGHDT and YYEEEE. CDR3 in amino acids: CASSLELAYEQYF. DNA for the CDR3: TGTGCCAGCAGCTTGGAATTAGCCTACGAGCAGTACTTC.

V and J are TRBV28 and TRBJ2-5; 7 nucleotides align to TRBD2. Germline V lookup: CDR1 MDHEN, CDR2 SYDVKM. The CDR3 sequence is 15 residues long. V shed 2 bases, J shed 3 bases, and the junction held 6 bases outside the gene matches. The CDR3 DNA follows: TGTGCCAGCAGTTTAACGTTAGCGGGCAAAGAGACCCAGTACTTC. It translates to CASSLTLAGKETQYF.

A few counts support this clone. This chain joins TRBV6-5 and TRBJ1-1; tentative D call: TRBD1 (5 bases). Germline values: CDR1 MNHEY, CDR2 SVGAGI. Trimming pared 5 bases from V and 1 base from J, leaving 11 bases between. CDR3 length equals 14 residues. In DNA form, the CDR3 reads TGTGCCAGCAGTCGACAGATGCAGAACACTGAAGCTTTCTTT. Translating gives CASSRQMQNTEAFF.

The gene calls are TRBV11-2 and TRBJ1-6; D not resolved. V gave up 2 bases and J gave up 2 bases, with 10 bases separating them. Germline lookup yields CDR1 SGHAT and CDR2 FQNNGV. The CDR3 is made up of 16 amino acids. The CDR3 loop is CASSLLETAYNSPLHF. The CDR3, as DNA: TGTGCCAGCAGCTTACTCGAAACGGCCTATAATTCACCCCTCCACTTT.

The chain is built from TRBV7-2 and TRBJ2-1, with D unclear. Germline CDR1 reads SGHTA; CDR2 reads FQGNSA. Trimming left V 1 base short and J 9 bases short, with 10 bases between. This CDR3 spans 13 amino acids. The CDR3 loop reads CASSLGRFGEQFF. The CDR3 DNA reads TGTGCCAGCAGCTTAGGTCGGTTTGGTGAGCAGTTCTTC.

The chain employs TRBV6-4 and TRBJ2-2; D possibly matches TRBD1 or TRBD2 (6 bases each). Germline values: CDR1 MRHNA, CDR2 SNTAGT. CDR3 length: 14 residues. With 3 bases removed from V and 6 bases from J, the gap between germline ends came to 11 bases. This CDR3 reads CASSENREAGELFF. The CDR3 DNA reads TGTGCCAGCAGTGAAAACAGGGAGGCCGGGGAGCTGTTTTTT.

The rearrangement uses TRBV9 and TRBJ1-6; 7 bases are a match to TRBD1. The CDR3 consists of 15 residues. V was pared by 4 bases and J by 7 bases, with 8 bases of the junction left unmatched. Germline-derived CDR1 and CDR2 are SGDLS and YYNGEE. CDR3 residues: CASSPWTGENSPLHF. CDR3 nucleotide sequence: TGTGCCAGCAGCCCCTGGACAGGAGAAAATTCACCCCTCCACTTT.